The clone carrying this TCR beta chain was seen only a few times. This sample is part of a study of blood T cell repertoires in COVID-19. The method was immunoSEQ multiplex PCR; TCRdb's version includes in-frame clones alone and lacks a portion of them. This sample has 140,000 to 150,000 clones; 84% occur once, and the top ten carry roughly 10%. This CDR3 has 15 residues. CDR1 is SGHTA and CDR2 is FQGNSA in the germline V gene. V trimming: 5 bases; J trimming: 6 bases; junction bases outside the gene matches: 4. What was sequenced was peripheral blood. This chain uses TRBV7-2 with TRBJ2-1, with 13 bases lining up with TRBD2. This clonotype was sampled from a man aged 55 to 70 with active or convalescent COVID-19. Here the CDR3 DNA reads TGTGCCAGCAGCCGGACTAGCGGGGGCGTCAATGAGCAGTTCTTC. Protein product: CASSRTSGGVNEQFF.